This T cell receptor beta chain was sequenced during a study of beta chain features in type 1 diabetes. This clone was seen only a few times. Antigen unknown. Per donor, one heparinised blood draw averaged approximately 120 mL. Stem cell-like memory, regulatory, central memory and naive CD4+ cells were sorted via CD45RO/CCR7/CD25/CD127/CD95/CD27. Study-wide results and caveats: PCR may have favored shorter templates equally in patients and controls.

Expressed TCRB transcripts were sequenced after all isolated RNA was converted to cDNA. Repertoires were generated with immunoSEQ multiplex PCR, while TCRdb's copy carries only in-frame clones and drops some. The table has about 130,000 clones, approximately 9.2% seen once. What was sequenced was central memory CD4+ T cells from blood. The TCR originated in a man in his late teens or twenties in good health.

CDR3 sequence: CASSVKAGVAESTQYF. DNA of the CDR3: TGTGCCAGCAGCGTCAAGGCAGGGGTGGCGGAGAGTACGCAGTATTTT. V and J are TRBV9 and TRBJ2-3; D perhaps matches TRBD1 (6 bases). Trimming removed 2 bases at V and 8 bases at J, with 21 bases between. CDR1 and CDR2 (germline): SGDLS, YYNGEE. This CDR3 has 16 amino acids.